What follows describes a single T cell receptor beta chain. This entry belongs to a study of blood T cells in healthy people across ages. For the second PCR, which ran for about 7 to 11 cycles, a sample-barcoded 5' primer and a J-beta primer mix were used. Researchers report that each sample yielded at least 3 million CDR3-containing paired-end reads. TCRdb redid the calling of the 5' RACE reads with MiXCR, one entry per CDR3 protein. Of around 1.5 million distinct CDR3 sequences listed, 59% are singletons. Total RNA, at least 6 micrograms per sample, was extracted from PBMCs. The sample was blood. The TCR originated in a man younger than 30 in good health.

The CDR3 sequence: CASSFLADPNTGELFF. CDR3 in DNA: TGCGCCAGCAGCTTCCTGGCAGACCCGAACACCGGGGAGCTGTTTTTT. The chain has TRBV5-1 and TRBJ2-2, with D unresolved. The V gene's germline CDR1 is SGHRS and CDR2 YFSETQ. V lost 2 bases and J lost 0, with 11 bases in between. The CDR3 loop spans 16 amino acids.